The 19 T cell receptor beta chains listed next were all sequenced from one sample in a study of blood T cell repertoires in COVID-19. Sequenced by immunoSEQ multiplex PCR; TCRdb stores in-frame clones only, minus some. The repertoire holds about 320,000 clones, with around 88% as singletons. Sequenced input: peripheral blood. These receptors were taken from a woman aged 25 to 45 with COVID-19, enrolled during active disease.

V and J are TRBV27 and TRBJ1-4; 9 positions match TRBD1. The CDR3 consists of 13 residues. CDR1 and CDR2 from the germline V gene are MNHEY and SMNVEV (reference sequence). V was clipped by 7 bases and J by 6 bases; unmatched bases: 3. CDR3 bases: TGTGCCAGCAAGGGACAGGGTTATGAAAAACTGTTTTTT. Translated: CASKGQGYEKLFF.

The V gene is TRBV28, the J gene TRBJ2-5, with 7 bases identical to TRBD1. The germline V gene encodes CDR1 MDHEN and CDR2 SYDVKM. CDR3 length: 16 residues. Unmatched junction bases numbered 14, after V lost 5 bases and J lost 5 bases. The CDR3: CASSPARQGRRETQYF. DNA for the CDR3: TGTGCCAGCAGTCCCGCCCGACAGGGCCGGCGCGAGACCCAGTACTTC.

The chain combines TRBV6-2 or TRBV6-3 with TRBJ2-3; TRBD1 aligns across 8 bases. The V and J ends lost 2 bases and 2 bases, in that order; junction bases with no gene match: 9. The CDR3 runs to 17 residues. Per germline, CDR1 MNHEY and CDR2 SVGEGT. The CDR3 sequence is CASSYGTGSPITDTQYF. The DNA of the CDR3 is TGTGCCAGCAGTTACGGGACAGGTTCCCCGATCACAGATACGCAGTATTTT.

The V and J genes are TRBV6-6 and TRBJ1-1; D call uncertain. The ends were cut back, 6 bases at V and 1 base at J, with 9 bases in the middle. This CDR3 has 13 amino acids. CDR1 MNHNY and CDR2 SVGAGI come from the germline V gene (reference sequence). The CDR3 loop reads CASSTGKNTEAFF. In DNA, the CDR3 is TGTGCCAGCAGCACTGGTAAGAACACTGAAGCTTTCTTT.

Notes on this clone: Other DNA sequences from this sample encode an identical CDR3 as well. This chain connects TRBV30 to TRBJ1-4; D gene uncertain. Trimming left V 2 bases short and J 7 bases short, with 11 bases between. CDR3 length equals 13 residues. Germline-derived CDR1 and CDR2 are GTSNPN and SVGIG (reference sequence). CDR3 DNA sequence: TGTGCCTGGAGTTTAGGAGGAGTTGAAAAACTGTTTTTT. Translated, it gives CAWSLGGVEKLFF.

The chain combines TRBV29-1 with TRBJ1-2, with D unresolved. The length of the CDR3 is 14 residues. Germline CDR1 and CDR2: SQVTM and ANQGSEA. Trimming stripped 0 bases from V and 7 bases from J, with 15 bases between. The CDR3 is CSVEDARGKGGYTF. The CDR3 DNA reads TGCAGCGTTGAAGACGCAAGAGGGAAGGGTGGCTACACCTTC.

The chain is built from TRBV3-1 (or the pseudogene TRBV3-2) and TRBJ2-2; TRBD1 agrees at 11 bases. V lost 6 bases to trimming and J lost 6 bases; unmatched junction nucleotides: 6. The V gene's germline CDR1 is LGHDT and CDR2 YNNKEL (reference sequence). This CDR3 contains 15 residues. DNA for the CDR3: TGTGCCAGCAGACGCGGACAGGGGGCGCCCGGGGAGCTGTTTTTT. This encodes CASRRGQGAPGELFF.

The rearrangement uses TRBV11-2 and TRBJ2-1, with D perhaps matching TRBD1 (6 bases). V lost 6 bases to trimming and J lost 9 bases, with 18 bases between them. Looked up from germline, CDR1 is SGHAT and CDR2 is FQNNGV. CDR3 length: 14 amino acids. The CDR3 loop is CASRAPARGGEQFF. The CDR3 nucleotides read TGTGCCAGCAGGGCCCCGGCCAGAGGGGGTGAGCAGTTCTTC.

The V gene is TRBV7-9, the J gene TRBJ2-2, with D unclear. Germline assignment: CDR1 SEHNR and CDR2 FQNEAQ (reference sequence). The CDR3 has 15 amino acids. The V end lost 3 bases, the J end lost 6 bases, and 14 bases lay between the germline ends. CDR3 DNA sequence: TGTGCCAGCAGCTTGGCTGGAATAGGAGCCGGGGAGCTGTTTTTT. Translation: CASSLAGIGAGELFF.

The CDR3 region is CASSPLRQDHGYTF. CDR3 in DNA: TGTGCCAGCAGCCCACTCAGACAGGATCACGGCTACACCTTC. This chain joins TRBV3-1 (or the pseudogene TRBV3-2) and TRBJ1-2, with a tentative D call TRBD1 (6 bases). Germline V CDR1 and CDR2: LGHDT, YNNKEL (reference sequence). V lost 4 bases and J lost 8, with 17 bases in between. The CDR3 spans 14 residues.

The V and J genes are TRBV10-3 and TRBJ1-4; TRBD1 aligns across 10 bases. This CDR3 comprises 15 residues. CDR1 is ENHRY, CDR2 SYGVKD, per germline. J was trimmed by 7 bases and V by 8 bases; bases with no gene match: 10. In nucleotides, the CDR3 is TGTGCCATCCAAGCTGGGACAGGGGTCTCTGAAAAACTGTTTTTT. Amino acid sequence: CAIQAGTGVSEKLFF.

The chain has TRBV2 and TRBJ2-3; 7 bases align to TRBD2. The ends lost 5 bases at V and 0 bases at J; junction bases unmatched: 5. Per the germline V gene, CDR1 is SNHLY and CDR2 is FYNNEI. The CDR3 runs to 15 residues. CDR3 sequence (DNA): TGTGCCAGCAGTTCTCGGACTAGTAGCACAGATACGCAGTATTTT. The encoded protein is CASSSRTSSTDTQYF.

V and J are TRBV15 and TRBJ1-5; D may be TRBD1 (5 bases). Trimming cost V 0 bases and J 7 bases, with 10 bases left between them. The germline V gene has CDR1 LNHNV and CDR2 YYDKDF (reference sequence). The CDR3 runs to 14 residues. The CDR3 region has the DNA TGTGCCACCAGCAGAGATCGGAGGGGCCAGCCCCAGCATTTT. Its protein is CATSRDRRGQPQHF.

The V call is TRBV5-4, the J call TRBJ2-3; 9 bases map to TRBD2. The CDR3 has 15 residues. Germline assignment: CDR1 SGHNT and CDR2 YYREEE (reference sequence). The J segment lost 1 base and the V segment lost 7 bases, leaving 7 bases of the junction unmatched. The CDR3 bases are TGTGCCAGCGGGGGATGGACTAGCGGCACAGATACGCAGTATTTT. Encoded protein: CASGGWTSGTDTQYF.

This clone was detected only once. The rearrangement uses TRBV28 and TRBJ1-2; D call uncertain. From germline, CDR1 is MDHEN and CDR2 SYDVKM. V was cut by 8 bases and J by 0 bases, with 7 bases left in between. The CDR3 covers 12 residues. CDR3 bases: TGTGCCAGCGAGTCCTCTAACTATGGCTACACCTTC. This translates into CASESSNYGYTF.

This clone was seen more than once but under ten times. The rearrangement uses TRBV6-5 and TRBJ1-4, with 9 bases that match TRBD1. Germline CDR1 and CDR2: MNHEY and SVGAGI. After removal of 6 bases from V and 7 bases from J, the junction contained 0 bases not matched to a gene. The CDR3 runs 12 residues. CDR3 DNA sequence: TGTGCCAGCAGGGACAGGGGTGAAAAACTGTTTTTT. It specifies CASRDRGEKLFF.

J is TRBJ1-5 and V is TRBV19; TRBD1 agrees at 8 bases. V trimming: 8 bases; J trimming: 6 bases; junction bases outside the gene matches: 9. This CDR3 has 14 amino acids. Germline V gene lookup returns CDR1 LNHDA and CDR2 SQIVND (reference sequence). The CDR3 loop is CASEDRVIGQPQHF. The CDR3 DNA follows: TGTGCCAGTGAGGACAGGGTTATTGGTCAGCCCCAGCATTTT.

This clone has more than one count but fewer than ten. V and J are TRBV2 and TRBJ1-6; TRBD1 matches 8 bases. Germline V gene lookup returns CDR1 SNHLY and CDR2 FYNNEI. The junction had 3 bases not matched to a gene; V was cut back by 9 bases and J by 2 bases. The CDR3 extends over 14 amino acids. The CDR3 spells CASQQGAYNSPLHF. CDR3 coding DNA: TGTGCCAGTCAACAGGGGGCCTATAATTCACCCCTCCACTTT.

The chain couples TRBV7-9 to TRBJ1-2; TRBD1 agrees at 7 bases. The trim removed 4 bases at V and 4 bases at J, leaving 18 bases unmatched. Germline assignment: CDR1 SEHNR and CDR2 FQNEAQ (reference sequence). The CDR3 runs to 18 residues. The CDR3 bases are TGTGCCAGCAGCTCCGATGGGTCCCAGGGGGACTCGGGCTATGGCTACACCTTC. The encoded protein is CASSSDGSQGDSGYGYTF.